This T cell receptor beta chain was observed in a study of OX40 agonist ivuxolimab in advanced cancers. The wider study: As their treatment, patients were administered ivuxolimab, an agonistic anti-OX40 (CD134) antibody. Study observations and caveats: Among T cells, CD8+ cells averaged more expanded clones than CD4+ cells. Undetermined was the antigen specificity of the expanded peripheral T cells. Dose levels from 0.1 to 3.0 mg/kg saw CD4+ and CD8+ blood T cells expand clonally by week 6.

This clone was picked up a small number of times. Its specificity is unknown. The V and J ends lost 5 bases and 5 bases respectively, with 13 bases between them. Per germline, CDR1 SGDLS and CDR2 YYNGEE. CDR3 length: 13 residues. Data came from immunoSEQ multiplex PCR; TCRdb stores just in-frame clones and leaves some out. The sample consists of 60,000 to 85,000 clones, about 90% of them appearing once. Sequences were derived from CD4+ or CD8+ T cells sorted from blood, sampled in a trial of the OX40 agonist ivuxolimab. This chain links TRBV9 with TRBJ1-2; D not certain. This clonotype was sampled from an adult with an advanced solid tumor such as melanoma, head and neck, liver or kidney cancer. The CDR3 protein is CASRGRGEYGYTF. The CDR3 DNA follows: TGTGCCAGCAGAGGACGCGGGGAATATGGCTACACCTTC.